A selection of T cell receptor beta chains follows, all from one sample in a study of graft-versus-host responses after intestinal transplantation. Their cognate antigens are unknown. Profiling relied on immunoSEQ multiplex PCR, and the TCRdb table lists in-frame clones only, not all of them. Here the sample spans over 65,000 clones, more than 85% being singletons. The sequences come from unstimulated CD8+ T cells sorted from spleen or lymph node cells, collected before transplant. The receptor set was obtained from a human donor who was the organ donor for an intestinal transplant. Each CDR3 is given with its conserved first and last residue. The D gene is left open where the match is weak. The size field is filled for only some rows; it gives once, few, many or a size class.

size,D,J,V,length,CDR3,DNA
.,.,TRBJ1-1,TRBV18,14,CASSPTEMNTEAFF,TGTGCCAGCTCACCGACAGAGATGAACACTGAAGCTTTCTTT
.,.,TRBJ2-7,TRBV11-3,13,CASSPSTTYEQYF,TGTGCCAGCAGCCCCTCGACAACATACGAGCAGTACTTC
.,.,TRBJ2-1,TRBV4-1,18,CASSQSGSRGGSYNEQFF,TGCGCCAGCAGCCAATCTGGGTCCAGAGGGGGGTCCTACAATGAGCAGTTCTTC
.,TRBD1,TRBJ1-1,TRBV19,12,CASSPGTVGAFF,TGTGCCAGTAGCCCGGGGACAGTTGGAGCTTTCTTT
.,TRBD1,TRBJ2-7,TRBV6-5,15,CASSYSHRGSYEQYF,TGTGCCAGCAGTTACTCGCACAGGGGCTCCTACGAGCAGTACTTC
.,.,TRBJ1-1,TRBV6-5,12,CASSSGGVGAFF,TGTGCCAGCAGTTCCGGAGGGGTTGGGGCTTTCTTT
.,.,TRBJ2-7,TRBV11-2,14,CASSLVLRGGEQYF,TGTGCCAGCAGCTTAGTACTCAGGGGGGGCGAGCAGTACTTC
.,.,TRBJ1-2,TRBV6-1,11,CASSNSYGYTF,TGTGCCAGCAGTAACAGCTATGGCTACACCTTC
.,.,TRBJ1-2,TRBV2,11,CASDRGAGYTF,TGTGCCAGCGATAGGGGGGCTGGCTACACCTTC
.,.,TRBJ1-1,TRBV4-1,19,CASSQHIQGPLYGRTEAFF,TGCGCCAGCAGCCAACATATTCAGGGCCCTTTGTACGGGCGGACTGAAGCTTTCTTT
once,TRBD2,TRBJ2-7,TRBV7-6,15,CASSLGASGRYEQYF,TGTGCCAGCAGCTTAGGAGCTAGCGGGAGATACGAGCAGTACTTC
.,.,TRBJ2-1,TRBV27,14,CASSFSGSYNEQFF,TGTGCCAGCAGTTTCTCCGGGTCCTACAATGAGCAGTTCTTC
.,TRBD1,TRBJ2-5,TRBV5-1,15,CASSLADRAQETQYF,TGCGCCAGCAGCTTGGCCGACAGGGCCCAAGAGACCCAGTACTTC
.,TRBD2,TRBJ2-2,TRBV15,20,CATSRDITSGRALWTGELFF,TGTGCCACCAGCAGAGATATAACTAGCGGGAGGGCCTTGTGGACCGGGGAGCTGTTTTTT
.,.,TRBJ2-7,TRBV6-5,15,CASSLGLANSYEQYF,TGTGCCAGCAGTTTAGGATTGGCAAACTCCTACGAGCAGTACTTC
.,TRBD1,TRBJ1-1,TRBV6-1,14,CASSEGGQYTEAFF,TGTGCCAGCAGCGAAGGGGGCCAGTACACTGAAGCTTTCTTT
.,TRBD2,TRBJ2-5,TRBV27,14,CASSNSGGQETQYF,TGTGCCAGCAGTAATAGCGGGGGGCAAGAGACCCAGTACTTC
.,TRBD2,TRBJ2-7,TRBV2,14,CASILGAGGDEQYF,TGTGCCAGCATCCTGGGGGCGGGAGGCGACGAGCAGTACTTC
once,.,TRBJ2-1,TRBV7-2,12,CASSSSGNEQFF,TGTGCCAGCAGCTCATCCGGAAATGAGCAGTTCTTC
.,.,TRBJ2-7,TRBV19,13,CASSRAPDYEQYF,TGTGCCAGTAGTCGGGCCCCCGATTACGAGCAGTACTTC
.,.,TRBJ1-1,TRBV19,15,CASSIMGPGHTEAFF,TGTGCCAGTAGTATTATGGGACCGGGGCACACTGAAGCTTTCTTT
.,.,TRBJ2-1,TRBV27,17,CASSTQPQGLSYNEQFF,TGTGCCAGCAGTACCCAACCACAGGGACTCTCCTACAATGAGCAGTTCTTC
.,.,TRBJ2-7,TRBV11-2,14,CASSLASGIPRPYF,TGTGCCAGCAGCTTAGCGTCAGGGATCCCTAGGCCGTACTTC
once,TRBD2,TRBJ2-3,TRBV18,15,CASSTSGRGADTQYF,TGTGCCAGCTCAACTAGCGGGAGAGGGGCAGATACGCAGTATTTT
few,.,TRBJ1-1,TRBV6-6,12,CASSSRDLVAFF,TGTGCCAGCAGTTCCAGGGATTTAGTAGCTTTCTTT
.,TRBD1,TRBJ1-4,TRBV27,13,CASTGTGVTKLFF,TGTGCCAGCACCGGGACAGGGGTCACAAAACTGTTTTTT